This is a list of T cell receptor beta chains from one sample in a study of cytomegalovirus exposure and HLA in healthy donors. TCRdb's copy holds only in-frame clones and misses some; the assay was immunoSEQ multiplex PCR. This table has around 75,000 clones, 70% to 80% appearing once. The sample comprised PBMCs. The receptor set was obtained from a man aged 18-30 years in good health and CMV-seronegative. CDR3s include the opening cysteine and the closing phenylalanine or tryptophan. Clone size is stated in some rows and not others, as once, few, many or a class when expanded.

cdr3_aa: CASSYRGGADTQYF
v_call: TRBV6-6
j_call: TRBJ2-3
clone_size: once

cdr3_aa: CASSSKDRYNEQFF
v_call: TRBV27
j_call: TRBJ2-1
clone_size: NA

cdr3_aa: CAWSGGTNSPLHF
v_call: TRBV30
j_call: TRBJ1-6
clone_size: NA

cdr3_aa: CASSQASGENTGELFF
v_call: TRBV4-1
j_call: TRBJ2-2
clone_size: NA

cdr3_aa: CASSPGTGLAFF
v_call: TRBV2
j_call: TRBJ1-1
clone_size: NA

cdr3_aa: CASSLAASGNEQFF
v_call: TRBV5-6
j_call: TRBJ2-1
clone_size: NA

cdr3_aa: CASSEAGPGAGNTIYF
v_call: TRBV6-1
j_call: TRBJ1-3
clone_size: NA

cdr3_aa: CASMRQGASGNTIYF
v_call: TRBV6-1
j_call: TRBJ1-3
clone_size: NA

cdr3_aa: CATLKNSGTEAFF
v_call: TRBV15
j_call: TRBJ1-1
clone_size: NA

cdr3_aa: CSVARLVGGGTEAFF
v_call: TRBV29-1
j_call: TRBJ1-1
clone_size: NA

cdr3_aa: CASSEGTARVQYF
v_call: TRBV2
j_call: TRBJ2-4
clone_size: NA

cdr3_aa: CASSQSIAGEGDTQYF
v_call: TRBV4-2
j_call: TRBJ2-3
clone_size: NA

cdr3_aa: CASSQEGRNYGYTF
v_call: TRBV4-1
j_call: TRBJ1-2
clone_size: NA

cdr3_aa: CASSLRETQYF
v_call: TRBV13
j_call: TRBJ2-5
clone_size: NA

cdr3_aa: CASRRQGFTYEQYF
v_call: TRBV2
j_call: TRBJ2-7
clone_size: once

cdr3_aa: CASSKNGKQAIYGYTF
v_call: TRBV21-1
j_call: TRBJ1-2
clone_size: NA

cdr3_aa: CASSPRTSGVNEQYF
v_call: TRBV19
j_call: TRBJ2-7
clone_size: NA

cdr3_aa: CASSYRSSGGYTGELFF
v_call: TRBV11-2
j_call: TRBJ2-2
clone_size: NA

cdr3_aa: CASSLQGTAGNTIYF
v_call: TRBV6-1
j_call: TRBJ1-3
clone_size: NA

cdr3_aa: CAIQPQGSNSPLHF
v_call: TRBV6-1
j_call: TRBJ1-6
clone_size: NA

cdr3_aa: CASSLEWATYTYNEQFF
v_call: TRBV7-2
j_call: TRBJ2-1
clone_size: few

cdr3_aa: CASTSGVIGVGETQYF
v_call: TRBV7-8
j_call: TRBJ2-5
clone_size: NA

cdr3_aa: CASSLGTDRTYEQYF
v_call: TRBV5-1
j_call: NA
clone_size: NA

cdr3_aa: CAWSVIGTGFHEQYF
v_call: TRBV30
j_call: TRBJ2-7
clone_size: NA

cdr3_aa: CASSWGGLPYNEQFF
v_call: TRBV28
j_call: TRBJ2-1
clone_size: once

cdr3_aa: CASSSTVLRGGAFNEQFF
v_call: TRBV7-9
j_call: TRBJ2-1
clone_size: NA

cdr3_aa: CTSSQGDRDGF
v_call: TRBV1
j_call: TRBJ1-3
clone_size: NA

cdr3_aa: CASSSRDRGAYNEQFF
v_call: TRBV5-4
j_call: TRBJ2-1
clone_size: NA

cdr3_aa: CATSMSSTDTQYF
v_call: TRBV15
j_call: TRBJ2-3
clone_size: NA

cdr3_aa: CASSLGQGLDEQYF
v_call: TRBV5-1
j_call: TRBJ2-7
clone_size: NA

cdr3_aa: CASGSQGIEQYF
v_call: TRBV10-3
j_call: TRBJ2-7
clone_size: NA

cdr3_aa: CASSLGQGVSTEAFF
v_call: TRBV5-8
j_call: TRBJ1-1
clone_size: NA

cdr3_aa: CASRSQGLDTQYF
v_call: TRBV2
j_call: TRBJ2-3
clone_size: NA

cdr3_aa: CASSPIDRGPYEQYF
v_call: TRBV28
j_call: TRBJ2-7
clone_size: NA

cdr3_aa: CASSQGRNNSPLHF
v_call: TRBV16
j_call: TRBJ1-6
clone_size: NA

cdr3_aa: CASSLGGTSPTDTQYF
v_call: TRBV5-1
j_call: TRBJ2-3
clone_size: once

cdr3_aa: CATSREAGGPETQYF
v_call: TRBV15
j_call: TRBJ2-5
clone_size: few